The sequence of this T cell receptor (beta chain) was determined in a study of blood T cell repertoires in COVID-19. The germline CDR1 and CDR2 sequences are SQVTM and ANQGSEA. The CDR3 totals 12 residues. V was cut by 4 bases and J by 5 bases, with 9 bases left in between. Across about two dozen US areas, participants ranged in age from 18 to 89 years. The protocol was immunoSEQ multiplex PCR, while the TCRdb copy is restricted to in-frame clones and leaves out a portion. The data hold about 200,000 clones, with roughly 85% observed a single time. Source material: PBMCs or T cells enriched from blood (not recorded which). The clonotype originates from a woman aged 40 to 50 with acute COVID-19. The J gene is TRBJ1-5, the V gene TRBV29-1; D is uncertain. Here the CDR3 reads CSVGEGDQPQHF. The CDR3 DNA sequence: TGCAGCGTTGGGGAGGGAGATCAGCCCCAGCATTTT.